One and the same sample provided the 8 T cell receptor beta chains below, sequenced in a study of T cells after yellow fever vaccination. Each CDR3 protein gets one entry after TCRdb re-called the 5' RACE reads with MiXCR. The sample consists of about 220,000 distinct CDR3 sequences, approximately 3.2% of them appearing once. Sequencing was performed on CD4+ T cells sorted from PBMCs, taken 10 days after the yellow fever booster vaccination. The receptors originated from a man between 18 and 35 years old who received the YFV17D yellow fever vaccine.

The sample holds many counts of this clonotype. The chain's CDR3 is CSAPPAGRNEQFF. In nucleotides, the CDR3 is TGCAGTGCCCCTCCAGCGGGGAGGAATGAGCAGTTCTTC. The rearrangement links TRBV20-1 to TRBJ2-1; 7 bases are a match to TRBD2. V was pared by 6 bases and J by 7 bases, with 9 bases of the junction left unmatched. CDR3 length: 13 amino acids. The germline V gene encodes CDR1 DFQATT and CDR2 SNEGSKA (reference sequence).

This clonotype has at least ten counts. The gene calls are TRBV5-1 and TRBJ1-1, with D maybe TRBD1 (5 bases). Germline-derived CDR1 and CDR2 are SGHRS and YFSETQ. Trimming removed 0 bases from V and 3 bases from J, with 15 bases in between. The CDR3 extends over 16 amino acids. CDR3 nucleotides: TGCGCCAGCAGCTTGGCCCCGGTCAGGGCCGACACTGAAGCTTTCTTT. It translates to CASSLAPVRADTEAFF.

This clonotype was detected ten times or more. This rearrangement joins TRBV6-2 or TRBV6-3 to TRBJ1-1; D remains ambiguous. The CDR3 contains 14 residues. V was trimmed by 7 bases and J by 0 bases, leaving 12 bases between them. Per the germline V gene, CDR1 is MNHEY and CDR2 is SVGEGT. CDR3 amino acids: CASTKGWMNTEAFF. CDR3 bases: TGTGCCAGCACAAAAGGTTGGATGAACACTGAAGCTTTCTTT.

The chain couples TRBV5-5 to TRBJ2-3; D might be TRBD1 (5 bases). This CDR3 is built from 15 residues. The V and J ends lost 0 bases and 4 bases respectively, with 12 bases between them. Germline loops: CDR1 SGHKS, CDR2 YYEKEE (reference sequence). The CDR3 region is CASSLGGPRADTQYF. CDR3 DNA sequence: TGTGCCAGCAGCTTGGGGGGTCCCAGGGCAGATACGCAGTATTTT.

There are many counts of this clonotype. The CDR3 is CASNDEGVAGATDTQYF. CDR3 coding DNA: TGCGCCAGCAACGACGAGGGGGTAGCGGGAGCCACAGATACGCAGTATTTT. The V gene is TRBV5-1, the J gene TRBJ2-3; 9 bases line up with TRBD2. In germline, CDR1 is SGHRS, CDR2 YFSETQ. CDR3 length: 17 residues. V lost 6 bases to trimming and J lost 2 bases; unmatched junction nucleotides: 13.

This rearrangement joins TRBV5-1 to TRBJ2-7, with TRBD2 identical over 9 bases. The CDR3 is 16 amino acids. The V segment lost 0 bases and the J segment 2 bases; nucleotides outside the gene matches: 6. Germline V gene lookup returns CDR1 SGHRS and CDR2 YFSETQ. The DNA for the CDR3 is TGCGCCAGCAGCTTGGCAAGGCTAGCGGGGCCCTACGAGCAGTACTTC. This codes for CASSLARLAGPYEQYF.

This clonotype is medium-sized within its sample. The gene calls are TRBV5-1 and TRBJ1-1, with D possibly matching TRBD1 (6 bases). With 3 bases removed from V and 1 base from J, the gap between germline ends came to 10 bases. This CDR3 is 14 amino acids long. In germline, CDR1 is SGHRS, CDR2 YFSETQ. Here the CDR3 DNA reads TGCGCCAGCAGCTCCGGACAGCCGAACACTGAAGCTTTCTTT. Translated, it gives CASSSGQPNTEAFF. Supplemented by reference TRBV5-1 and TRBJ1-1, the full variable domain reads KAGVTQTPRYLIKTRGQQVTLSCSPISGHRSVSWYQQTPGQGLQFLFEYFSETQRNKGNFPGRFSGRQFSNSRSEMNVSTLELGDSALYLCASSSGQPNTEAFFGQGTRLTVV.

The table lists this clonotype with many counts. The V call is TRBV20-1, the J call TRBJ2-1, with 10 bases matching TRBD2. The germline V gene has CDR1 DFQATT and CDR2 SNEGSKA (reference sequence). The CDR3 is 14 amino acids. V shed 3 bases, J shed 9 bases, and the junction held 8 bases outside the gene matches. The CDR3 DNA follows: TGCAGTGCTAGCCGCCTAGCGGGGGCGCGTGAGCAGTTCTTC. Translating gives CSASRLAGAREQFF.